This TCR beta chain appears in the sequencing data of a study of immune cell composition in non-small cell lung cancer. Looking at the study overall: Lung adenocarcinoma or squamous carcinoma made up most tumours. Study-wide findings and caveats: Tumour-reactive clones were not shown to match dominant in vivo tumour clones. Tumour TCR-beta clonality showed no significant link to smoking pack-years.

Sequencing was performed with immunoSEQ multiplex PCR; in TCRdb, only in-frame clones are kept and a portion is missing. Among more than 4,000 clones listed, around 77% were seen once. Normal lung sampling was at least 3 cm from the tumour, as distant as possible. Frozen unsorted single-cell suspensions supplied the genomic DNA. As for this clone: Its antigen remains unknown.

V lost 0 bases and J lost 0; bases outside the gene matches: 14. The CDR3 loop spans 19 amino acids. Germline loops: CDR1 MGHRA, CDR2 YSYEKL. The chain is built from TRBV4-1 and TRBJ2-7; 7 positions match TRBD2. Material for sequencing was non-adjacent lung tissue. This clonotype was sampled from a human donor with non-small cell lung cancer. The CDR3 nucleotides are TGCGCCAGCAGCCAAGATCCGGGTACTAGCGCTCACTACTCCTACGAGCAGTACTTC. It yields the protein CASSQDPGTSAHYSYEQYF.